This T cell receptor beta chain was observed in a study of control samples from healthy donors and cancer patients. TCRdb's table, derived via immunoSEQ multiplex PCR, lists solely in-frame clones and lacks some. The data contain 150,000 to 200,000 clones, about 94% of them singletons. V was clipped by 5 bases and J by 5 bases, with 15 bases between them. Looked up from germline, CDR1 is SGHNT and CDR2 is YENEEA. CDR3 length equals 14 residues. The sample was PBMCs. The chain joins TRBV11-3 to TRBJ1-2; D might be TRBD1 (6 bases). The origin of this receptor is a man in his sixties with colorectal cancer. The CDR3 nucleotides are TGTGCCAGCAGCCCCCCGGACAGTAGATATGGCTACACCTTC. This translates into CASSPPDSRYGYTF.